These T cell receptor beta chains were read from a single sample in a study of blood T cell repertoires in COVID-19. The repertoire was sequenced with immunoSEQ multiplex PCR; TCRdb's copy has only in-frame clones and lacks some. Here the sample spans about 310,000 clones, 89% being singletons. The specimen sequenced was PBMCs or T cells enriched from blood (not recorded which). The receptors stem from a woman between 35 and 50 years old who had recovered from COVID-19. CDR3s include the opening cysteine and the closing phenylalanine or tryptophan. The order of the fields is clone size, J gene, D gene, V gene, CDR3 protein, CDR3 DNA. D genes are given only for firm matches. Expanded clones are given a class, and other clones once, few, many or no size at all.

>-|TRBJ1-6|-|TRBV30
CAWVDSYNSPLHF
TGTGCCTGGGTGGACAGCTATAATTCACCCCTCCACTTT
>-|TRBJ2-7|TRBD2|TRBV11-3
CASSLVRTSSEQYF
TGTGCCAGCAGCTTAGTCAGGACTAGTTCCGAGCAGTACTTC
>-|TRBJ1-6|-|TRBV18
CASSPGGSLNSPLHF
TGTGCCAGCTCACCCGGGGGTTCCCTTAATTCACCCCTCCACTTT
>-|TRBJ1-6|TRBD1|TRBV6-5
CASSYSGTGNPSPLHF
TGTGCCAGCAGTTACTCGGGGACAGGAAACCCCTCACCCCTCCACTTT
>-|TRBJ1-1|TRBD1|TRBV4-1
CASSQGTANTEAFF
TGCGCCAGCAGCCAGGGGACAGCGAACACTGAAGCTTTCTTT
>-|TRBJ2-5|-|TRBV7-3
CASSLMRQETQYF
TGTGCCAGCAGCTTAATGAGGCAAGAGACCCAGTACTTC
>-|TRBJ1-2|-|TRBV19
CASIVGGSPYGYTF
TGTGCCAGTATCGTTGGCGGGTCCCCCTATGGCTACACCTTC
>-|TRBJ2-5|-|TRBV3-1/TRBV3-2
CASSPIGGQETQYF
TGTGCCAGCAGTCCCATTGGAGGCCAAGAGACCCAGTACTTC
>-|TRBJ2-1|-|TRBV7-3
CASSLGGVGNEQFF
TGTGCCAGCAGCCTTGGAGGCGTTGGGAATGAGCAGTTCTTC
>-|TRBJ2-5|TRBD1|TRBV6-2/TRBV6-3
CASSYGIPGQGIKKETQYF
TGTGCCAGCAGTTACGGAATACCGGGACAGGGGATTAAGAAGGAGACCCAGTACTTC
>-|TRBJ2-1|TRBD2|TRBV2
CASSDKVAGELPYNEQFF
TGTGCCAGCAGTGATAAGGTAGCGGGAGAGCTACCCTACAATGAGCAGTTCTTC
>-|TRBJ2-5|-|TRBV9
CASSPDSAGVTETQYF
TGTGCCAGCAGCCCCGACTCCGCCGGGGTTACGGAGACCCAGTACTTC
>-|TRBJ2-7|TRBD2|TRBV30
CAWSPGLGSYEQYF
TGTGCCTGGAGTCCGGGACTAGGCTCCTACGAGCAGTACTTC
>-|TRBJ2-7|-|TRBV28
CASSSGGSSYEQYF
TGTGCCAGCAGTTCAGGAGGTAGCTCCTACGAGCAGTACTTC
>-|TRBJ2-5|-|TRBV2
CASSEPPGQQETQYF
TGTGCCAGCAGTGAACCACCGGGACAACAAGAGACCCAGTACTTC
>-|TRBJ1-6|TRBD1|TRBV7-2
CASSQGQGNSPLHF
TGTGCCAGCAGCCAAGGACAGGGTAATTCACCCCTCCACTTT
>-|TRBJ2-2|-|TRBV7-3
CASSLTRAGAGELFF
TGTGCCAGCAGCTTAACGAGGGCCGGGGCCGGGGAGCTGTTTTTT
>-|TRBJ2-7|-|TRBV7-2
CASSPTYYLTEQYF
TGTGCCAGCAGCCCCACGTACTACCTAACCGAGCAGTACTTC
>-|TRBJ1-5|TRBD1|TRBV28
CASQRGGGINQPQHF
TGTGCCTCCCAGAGAGGGGGCGGAATCAATCAGCCCCAGCATTTT
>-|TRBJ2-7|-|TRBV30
CAWGDGRYEQYF
TGTGCCTGGGGAGATGGGCGCTACGAGCAGTACTTC
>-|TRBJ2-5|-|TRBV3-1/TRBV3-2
CASSRLAWYQETQYF
TGTGCCAGCAGCCGCCTAGCGTGGTACCAAGAGACCCAGTACTTC
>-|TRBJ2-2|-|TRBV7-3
CASSPAGQNTGELFF
TGTGCCAGCAGCCCGGCAGGGCAGAACACCGGGGAGCTGTTTTTT
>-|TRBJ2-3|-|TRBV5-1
CASSFSASSTDTQYF
TGCGCCAGCAGCTTTAGCGCATCTAGCACAGATACGCAGTATTTT
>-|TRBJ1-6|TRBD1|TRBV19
CASSPGTGVSLHF
TGTGCCAGTAGCCCCGGGACAGGGGTATCCCTCCACTTT
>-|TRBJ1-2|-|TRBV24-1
CATRVGYGYTF
TGTGCCACCCGGGTTGGCTATGGCTACACCTTC
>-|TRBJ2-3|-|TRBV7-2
CASSLMVGGGDTQYF
TGTGCCAGCAGCTTAATGGTGGGGGGTGGAGATACGCAGTATTTT
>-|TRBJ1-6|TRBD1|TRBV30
CAWSVTGTLHF
TGTGCCTGGAGTGTGACAGGGACACTCCACTTT
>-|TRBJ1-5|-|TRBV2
CASTSQGTDQPQHF
TGTGCCAGCACCTCCCAGGGGACGGATCAGCCCCAGCATTTT
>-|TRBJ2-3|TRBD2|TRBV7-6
CASSNPSGGNTDTQYF
TGTGCCAGCAGCAACCCTAGCGGGGGAAACACAGATACGCAGTATTTT
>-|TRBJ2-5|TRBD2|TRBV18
CASSPVAGTSGSETQYF
TGTGCCAGCTCACCCGTGGCAGGGACTAGCGGGAGTGAGACCCAGTACTTC
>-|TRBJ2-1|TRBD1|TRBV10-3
CAISVGRGPQGASYNEQFF
TGTGCCATCAGTGTGGGCAGGGGCCCACAGGGGGCCTCCTACAATGAGCAGTTCTTC
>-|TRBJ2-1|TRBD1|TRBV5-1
CASSLDGQAGNEQFF
TGCGCCAGCAGCTTGGACGGACAGGCGGGCAATGAGCAGTTCTTC
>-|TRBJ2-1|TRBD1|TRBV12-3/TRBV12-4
CASRGDRANEQFF
TGTGCCAGCAGGGGGGACAGGGCAAATGAGCAGTTCTTC
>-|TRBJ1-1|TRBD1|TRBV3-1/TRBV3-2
CASRGRQGRNTEAFF
TGTGCCAGCAGGGGGAGACAGGGAAGGAACACTGAAGCTTTCTTT
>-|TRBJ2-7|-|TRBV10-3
CAISDPAVAVLFYEQYF
TGTGCCATCAGTGACCCGGCGGTAGCTGTACTTTTCTACGAGCAGTACTTC
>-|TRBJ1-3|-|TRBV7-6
CASSLALRGYSGNTIYF
TGTGCCAGCAGCTTAGCGCTGAGAGGGTACTCTGGAAACACCATATATTTT
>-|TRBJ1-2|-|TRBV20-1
CSASRQDYGYTF
TGCAGTGCTAGTCGACAGGATTATGGCTACACCTTC
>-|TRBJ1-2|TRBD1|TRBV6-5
CASTPSIGQADGYTF
TGTGCCAGCACCCCTTCTATCGGACAGGCAGATGGCTACACCTTC
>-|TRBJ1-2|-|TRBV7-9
CASSPQGFDGYTF
TGTGCCAGCAGCCCGCAGGGGTTCGATGGCTACACCTTC
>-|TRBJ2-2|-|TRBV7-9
CASSLVGDGELFF
TGTGCCAGCAGCTTAGTAGGGGACGGGGAGCTGTTTTTT
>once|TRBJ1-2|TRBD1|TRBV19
CASSPIDRERVYTF
TGTGCCAGTAGTCCCATCGACAGGGAGAGGGTCTACACCTTC